This T cell receptor (beta chain) originates from a study of shared clonotypes between healthy human individuals. There were only Caucasian adults among the donors, and all lived in Nashville, Tennessee. Authors' processing steps: Junction-only sequences produced by ImmunoSEQ had no quality scores, so filtering differed. Measured with immunoSEQ multiplex PCR; TCRdb has only the in-frame clones, and not every one. For V, J and clone size, that table is used; D and trimming come from the DNA. This table holds more than 450,000 clones, about four fifths found once. V trimming: 3 bases; J trimming: 0 bases; junction bases outside the gene matches: 2. Germline V CDR1 and CDR2: SGHAT, FQNNGV. CDR3 length: 14 residues.

The V and J genes are TRBV11-2 and TRBJ2-7; 7 positions agree with TRBD2. This TCR was recovered from a woman in her thirties or forties in good health. Some clones in this sample may be carry-over from other donors' samples. Sample: PBMCs. This CDR3 is CASSLGGGSYEQYF. The CDR3 DNA is TGTGCCAGCAGCTTGGGCGGGGGCTCCTACGAGCAGTACTTC.